This T cell receptor beta chain originates from a study of Graves' ophthalmopathy and Graves' hyperthyroidism. Study as a whole: Peripheral blood samples were taken at initial diagnosis, before any treatment.

In germline, CDR1 is LGHNT, CDR2 FRNRAP. Trimming shortened V by 3 bases and J by 2 bases, and 7 bases separated the two germline ends. The CDR3 has 13 residues. Whole-study results and caveats: Built on 13 signatures, a model told ophthalmopathy apart from stable hyperthyroidism with about 85% sensitivity and 75% to 82% specificity. Most clonotypes expanded in thyroid above 0.001 frequency were present in blood too.

On this clonotype itself: Its antigen remains unidentified.

Scientists amplified the TCR beta CDR3 regions from RNA transcripts. A first-round RT-PCR used HTBI primers, followed by a second-round multiplex PCR. From the multiplex PCR reads, TCRdb called clonotypes with MiXCR, one entry per CDR3 protein. Among about 700,000 distinct CDR3 sequences listed, about 38% were seen once. The chain has TRBV12-5 and TRBJ2-5; D may be TRBD1 (5 bases). What was sequenced was peripheral blood. This TCR was sampled from an adult man with Graves' ophthalmopathy. CDR3 protein: CASGFPGQETQYF. The CDR3 DNA reads as TGTGCTAGTGGTTTTCCAGGGCAAGAGACCCAGTACTTC. Looking up the rest from reference TRBV12-5 and TRBJ2-5 gives the full variable domain: DARVTQTPRHKVTEMGQEVTMRCQPILGHNTVFWYRQTMMQGLELLAYFRNRAPLDDSGMPKDRFSAEMPDATLATLKIQPSEPRDSAVYFCASGFPGQETQYFGPGTRLLVL.